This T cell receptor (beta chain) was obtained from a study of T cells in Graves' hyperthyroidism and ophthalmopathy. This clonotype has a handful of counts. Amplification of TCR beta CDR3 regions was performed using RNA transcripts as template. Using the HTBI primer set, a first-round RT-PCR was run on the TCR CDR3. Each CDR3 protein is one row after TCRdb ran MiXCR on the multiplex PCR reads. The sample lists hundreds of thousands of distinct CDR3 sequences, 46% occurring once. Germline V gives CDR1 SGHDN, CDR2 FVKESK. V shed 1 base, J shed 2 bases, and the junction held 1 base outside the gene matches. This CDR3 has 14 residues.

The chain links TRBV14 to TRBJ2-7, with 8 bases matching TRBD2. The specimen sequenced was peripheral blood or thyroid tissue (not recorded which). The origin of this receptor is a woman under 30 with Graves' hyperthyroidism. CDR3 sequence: CASSQVGRAYEQYF. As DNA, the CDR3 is TGTGCCAGCAGCCAAGTCGGGAGGGCCTACGAGCAGTACTTC.